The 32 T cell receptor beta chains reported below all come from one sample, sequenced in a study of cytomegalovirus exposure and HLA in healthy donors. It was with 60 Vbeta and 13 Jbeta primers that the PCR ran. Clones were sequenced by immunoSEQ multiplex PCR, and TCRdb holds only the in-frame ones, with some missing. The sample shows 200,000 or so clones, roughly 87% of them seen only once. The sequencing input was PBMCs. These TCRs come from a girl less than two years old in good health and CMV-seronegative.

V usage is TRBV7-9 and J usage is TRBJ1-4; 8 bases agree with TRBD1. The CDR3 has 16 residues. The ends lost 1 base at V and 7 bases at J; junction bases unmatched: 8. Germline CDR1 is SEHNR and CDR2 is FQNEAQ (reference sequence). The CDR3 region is CASSLGTGGGSEKLFF. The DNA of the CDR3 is TGTGCCAGCAGCTTAGGAACAGGGGGGGGAAGTGAAAAACTGTTTTTT. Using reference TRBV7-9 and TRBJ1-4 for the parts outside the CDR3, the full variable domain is DTGVSQNPRHKITKRGQNVTFRCDPISEHNRLYWYRQTLGQGPEFLTYFQNEAQLEKSRLLSDRFSAERPKGSFSTLEIQRTEQGDSAMYLCASSLGTGGGSEKLFFGSGTQLSVL.

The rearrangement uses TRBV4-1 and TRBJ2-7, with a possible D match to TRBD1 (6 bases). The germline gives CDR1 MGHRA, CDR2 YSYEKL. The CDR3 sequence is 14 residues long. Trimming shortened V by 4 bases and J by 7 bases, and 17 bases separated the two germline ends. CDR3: CASSPTAGVSEQYF. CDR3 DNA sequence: TGCGCCAGCAGCCCCACCGCAGGGGTAAGTGAGCAGTACTTC.

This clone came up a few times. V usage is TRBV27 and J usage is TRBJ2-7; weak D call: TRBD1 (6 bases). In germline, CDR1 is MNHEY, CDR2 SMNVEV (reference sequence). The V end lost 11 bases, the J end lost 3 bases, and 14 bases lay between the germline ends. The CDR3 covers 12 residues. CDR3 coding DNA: TGTGCCGTGCCGGACAGAAACTACGAGCAGTACTTC. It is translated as CAVPDRNYEQYF.

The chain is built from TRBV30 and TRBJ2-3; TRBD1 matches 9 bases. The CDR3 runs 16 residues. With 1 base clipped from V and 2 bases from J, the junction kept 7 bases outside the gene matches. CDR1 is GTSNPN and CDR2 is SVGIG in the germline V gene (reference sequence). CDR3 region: CAWSDTGTGYTDTQYF. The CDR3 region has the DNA TGTGCCTGGAGTGACACAGGGACAGGGTACACAGATACGCAGTATTTT.

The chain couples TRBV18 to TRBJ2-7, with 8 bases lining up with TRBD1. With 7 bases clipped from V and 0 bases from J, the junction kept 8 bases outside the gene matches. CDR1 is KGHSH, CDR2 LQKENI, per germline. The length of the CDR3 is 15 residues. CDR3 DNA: TGTGCCAGCTTGGCCGGGACAGGACGCTCCTACGAGCAGTACTTC. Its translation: CASLAGTGRSYEQYF.

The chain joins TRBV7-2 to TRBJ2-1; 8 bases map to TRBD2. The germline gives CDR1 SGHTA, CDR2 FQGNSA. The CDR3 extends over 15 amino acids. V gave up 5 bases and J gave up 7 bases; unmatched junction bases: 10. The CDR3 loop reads CASSLEVAGNNEQFF. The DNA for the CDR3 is TGTGCCAGCAGCCTAGAAGTAGCGGGGAATAATGAGCAGTTCTTC. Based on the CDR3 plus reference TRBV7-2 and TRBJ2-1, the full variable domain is GAGVSQSPSNKVTEKGKDVELRCDPISGHTALYWYRQSLGQGLEFLIYFQGNSAPDKSGLPSDRFSAERTGGSVSTLTIQRTQQEDSAVYLCASSLEVAGNNEQFFGPGTRLTVL.

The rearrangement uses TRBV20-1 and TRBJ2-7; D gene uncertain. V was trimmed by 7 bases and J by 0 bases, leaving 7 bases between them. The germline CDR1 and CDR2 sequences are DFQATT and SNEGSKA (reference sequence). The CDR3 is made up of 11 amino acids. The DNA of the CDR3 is TGCAGTGGTCGGAGCTCCTACGAGCAGTACTTC. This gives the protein CSGRSSYEQYF.

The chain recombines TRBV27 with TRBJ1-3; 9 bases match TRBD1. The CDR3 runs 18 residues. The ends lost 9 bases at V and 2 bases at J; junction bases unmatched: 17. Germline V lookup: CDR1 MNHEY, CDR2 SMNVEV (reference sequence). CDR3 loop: CARGDRDRVSGAGNTIYF. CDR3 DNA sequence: TGTGCCAGGGGAGACCGGGACAGGGTTTCTGGGGCTGGAAACACCATATATTTT.

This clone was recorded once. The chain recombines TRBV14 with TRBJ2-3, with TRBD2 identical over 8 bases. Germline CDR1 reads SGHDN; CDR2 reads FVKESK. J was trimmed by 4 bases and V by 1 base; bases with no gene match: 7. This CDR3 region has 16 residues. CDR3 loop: CASSQGSGRGADTQYF. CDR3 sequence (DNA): TGTGCCAGCAGCCAAGGGAGCGGGAGAGGCGCAGATACGCAGTATTTT.

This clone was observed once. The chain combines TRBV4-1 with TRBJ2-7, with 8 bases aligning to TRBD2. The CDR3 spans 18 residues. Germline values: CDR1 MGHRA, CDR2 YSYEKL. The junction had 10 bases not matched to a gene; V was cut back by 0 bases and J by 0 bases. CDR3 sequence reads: CASSQDMPGGALSYEQYF. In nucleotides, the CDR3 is TGCGCCAGCAGCCAAGATATGCCGGGGGGGGCCCTCTCCTACGAGCAGTACTTC.

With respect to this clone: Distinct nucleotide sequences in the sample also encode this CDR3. CDR3 loop: CASSLGSGGQETQYF. In nucleotides, the CDR3 is TGCGCCAGCAGCTTGGGTAGCGGGGGGCAAGAGACCCAGTACTTC. The genes are TRBV5-1 and TRBJ2-5, with 10 nucleotides matching TRBD2. Losses at the gene ends were 0 bases for V and 2 bases for J; bases not matched to a gene: 1. The CDR3 length is 15 residues. From germline, CDR1 is SGHRS and CDR2 YFSETQ.

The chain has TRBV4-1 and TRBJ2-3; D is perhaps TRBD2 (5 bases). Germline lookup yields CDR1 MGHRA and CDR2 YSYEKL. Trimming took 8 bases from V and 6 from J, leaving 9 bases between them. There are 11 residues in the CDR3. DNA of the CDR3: TGCGCCAGCGGCCGCGGGGATACGCAGTATTTT. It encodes CASGRGDTQYF.

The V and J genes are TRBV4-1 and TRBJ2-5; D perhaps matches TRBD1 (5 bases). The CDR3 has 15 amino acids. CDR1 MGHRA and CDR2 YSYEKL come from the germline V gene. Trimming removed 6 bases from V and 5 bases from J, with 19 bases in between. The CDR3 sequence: CASRRYTGAQETQYF. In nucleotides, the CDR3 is TGCGCCAGCAGAAGGTACACAGGAGCCCAGGAGACCCAGTACTTC.

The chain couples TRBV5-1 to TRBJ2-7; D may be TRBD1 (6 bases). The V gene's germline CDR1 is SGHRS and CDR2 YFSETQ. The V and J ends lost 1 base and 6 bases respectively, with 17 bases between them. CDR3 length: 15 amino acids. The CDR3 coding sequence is TGCGCCAGCAGCTTGACCTCGACAGGTTCCGCCGAGCAGTACTTC. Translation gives CASSLTSTGSAEQYF.

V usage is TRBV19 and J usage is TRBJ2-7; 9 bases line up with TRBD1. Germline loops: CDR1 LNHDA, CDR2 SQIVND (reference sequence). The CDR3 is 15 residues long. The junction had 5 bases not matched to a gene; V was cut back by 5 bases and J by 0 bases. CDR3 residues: CASSLGTGFSYEQYF. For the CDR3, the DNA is TGTGCCAGTAGTCTGGGGACAGGGTTCTCCTACGAGCAGTACTTC.

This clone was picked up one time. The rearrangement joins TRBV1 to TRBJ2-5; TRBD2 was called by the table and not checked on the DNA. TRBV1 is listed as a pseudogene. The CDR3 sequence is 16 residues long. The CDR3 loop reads CTSSQDPRGAKETQYF. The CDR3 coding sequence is TGCACCAGCAGCCAAGATCCGCGGGGAGCGAAAGAGACCCAGTACTTC.

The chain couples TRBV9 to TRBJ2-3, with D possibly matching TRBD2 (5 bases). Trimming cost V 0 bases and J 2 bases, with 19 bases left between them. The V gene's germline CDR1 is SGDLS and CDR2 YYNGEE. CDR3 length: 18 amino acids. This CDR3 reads CASSVATDSSRFTDTQYF. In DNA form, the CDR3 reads TGTGCCAGCAGCGTAGCTACGGACTCCTCGCGATTCACAGATACGCAGTATTTT.

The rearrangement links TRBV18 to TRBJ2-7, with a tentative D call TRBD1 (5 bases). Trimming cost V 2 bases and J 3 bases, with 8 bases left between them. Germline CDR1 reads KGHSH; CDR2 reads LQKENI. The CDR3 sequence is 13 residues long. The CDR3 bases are TGTGCCAGCTCACCAGTTAGGGGCTACGAGCAGTACTTC. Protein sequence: CASSPVRGYEQYF.

The CDR3 reads CSVEGIREGRREQFF. In nucleotides, the CDR3 is TGCAGCGTTGAAGGAATACGGGAGGGCCGCCGCGAGCAGTTCTTC. The rearrangement uses TRBV29-1 and TRBJ2-1; 8 bases align to TRBD2. This CDR3 comprises 15 residues. V gave up 1 base and J gave up 10 bases; unmatched junction bases: 12. Germline CDR1 reads SQVTM; CDR2 reads ANQGSEA.

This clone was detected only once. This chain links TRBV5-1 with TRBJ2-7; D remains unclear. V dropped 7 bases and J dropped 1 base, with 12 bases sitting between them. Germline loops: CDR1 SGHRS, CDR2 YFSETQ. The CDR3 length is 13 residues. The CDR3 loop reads CASQRPGSYEQYF. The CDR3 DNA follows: TGCGCCAGCCAGCGTCCTGGATCCTACGAGCAGTACTTC.

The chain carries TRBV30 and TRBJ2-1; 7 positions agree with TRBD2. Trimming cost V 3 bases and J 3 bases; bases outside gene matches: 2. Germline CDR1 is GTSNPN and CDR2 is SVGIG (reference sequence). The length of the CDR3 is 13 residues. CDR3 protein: CAWRWTSYNEQFF. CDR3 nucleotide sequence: TGTGCCTGGAGGTGGACTAGCTACAATGAGCAGTTCTTC. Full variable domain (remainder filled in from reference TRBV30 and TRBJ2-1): SQTIHQWPATLVQPVGSPLSLECTVEGTSNPNLYWYRQAAGRGLQLLFYSVGIGQISSEVPQNLSASRPQDRQFILSSKKLLLSDSGFYLCAWRWTSYNEQFFGPGTRLTVL.

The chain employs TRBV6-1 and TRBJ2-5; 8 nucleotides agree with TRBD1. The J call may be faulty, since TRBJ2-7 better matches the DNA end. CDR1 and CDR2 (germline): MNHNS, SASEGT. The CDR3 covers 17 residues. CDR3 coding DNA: TGTGCCAGCAGTGAATTCCCCCAGGGACAGGTAGCCTACGAGCAGTACTTC. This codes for CASSEFPQGQVAYEQYF.

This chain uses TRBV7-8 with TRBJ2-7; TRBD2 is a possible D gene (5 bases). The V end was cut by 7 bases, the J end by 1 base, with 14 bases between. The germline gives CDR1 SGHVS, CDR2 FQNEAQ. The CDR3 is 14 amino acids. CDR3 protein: CASTTDSRSYEQYF. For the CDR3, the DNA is TGTGCCAGCACCACGGACTCCCGGTCCTACGAGCAGTACTTC.

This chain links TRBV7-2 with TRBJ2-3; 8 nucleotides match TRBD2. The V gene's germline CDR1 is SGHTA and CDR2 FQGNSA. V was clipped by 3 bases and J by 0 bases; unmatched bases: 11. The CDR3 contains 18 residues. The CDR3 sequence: CASSFAGGIPLSTDTQYF. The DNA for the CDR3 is TGTGCCAGCAGCTTTGCGGGGGGAATCCCCCTTAGCACAGATACGCAGTATTTT.

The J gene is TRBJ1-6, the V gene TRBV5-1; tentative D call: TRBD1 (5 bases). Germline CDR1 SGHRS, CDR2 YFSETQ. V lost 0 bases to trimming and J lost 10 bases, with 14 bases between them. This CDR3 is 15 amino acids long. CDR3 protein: CASSLAVQGDSPLHF. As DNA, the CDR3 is TGCGCCAGCAGCTTGGCTGTGCAGGGTGACTCACCCCTCCACTTT.

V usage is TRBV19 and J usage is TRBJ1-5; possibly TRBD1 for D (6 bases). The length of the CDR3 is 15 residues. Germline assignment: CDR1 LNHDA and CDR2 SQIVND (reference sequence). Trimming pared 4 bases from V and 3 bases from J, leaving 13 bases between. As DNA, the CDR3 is TGTGCCAGTAGTAACACAGGGATGAACAATCAGCCCCAGCATTTT. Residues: CASSNTGMNNQPQHF. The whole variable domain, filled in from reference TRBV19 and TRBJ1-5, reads DGGITQSPKYLFRKEGQNVTLSCEQNLNHDAMYWYRQDPGQGLRLIYYSQIVNDFQKGDIAEGYSVSREKKESFPLTVTSAQKNPTAFYLCASSNTGMNNQPQHFGDGTRLSIL.

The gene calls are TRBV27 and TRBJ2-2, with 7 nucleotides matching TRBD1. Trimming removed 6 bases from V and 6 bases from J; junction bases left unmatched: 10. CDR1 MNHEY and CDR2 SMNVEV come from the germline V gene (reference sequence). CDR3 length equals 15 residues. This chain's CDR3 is CASSPDRVVPGELFF. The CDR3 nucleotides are TGTGCCAGCAGCCCCGACAGGGTAGTGCCCGGGGAGCTGTTTTTT.

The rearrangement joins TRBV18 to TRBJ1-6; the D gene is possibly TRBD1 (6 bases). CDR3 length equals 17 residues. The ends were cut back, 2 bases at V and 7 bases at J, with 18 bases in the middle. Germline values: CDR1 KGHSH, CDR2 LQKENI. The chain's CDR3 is CASSPLQPGQINSPLHF. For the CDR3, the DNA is TGTGCCAGCTCACCATTACAGCCGGGACAAATAAATTCACCCCTCCACTTT.

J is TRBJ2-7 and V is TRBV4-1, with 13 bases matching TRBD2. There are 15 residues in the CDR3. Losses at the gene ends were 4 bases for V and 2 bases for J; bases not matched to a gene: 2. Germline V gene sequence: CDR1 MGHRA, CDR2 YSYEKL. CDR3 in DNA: TGCGCCAGCAGCCTCACTAGCGGGAGGGCCTACGAGCAGTACTTC. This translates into CASSLTSGRAYEQYF.

The CDR3 DNA follows: TGCAGCGCTTCCGACAGGGACACTGAAGCTTTCTTT. Translating gives CSASDRDTEAFF. The rearrangement links TRBV29-1 to TRBJ1-1, with 7 nucleotides matching TRBD1. V shed 7 bases, J shed 3 bases, and the junction held 5 bases outside the gene matches. CDR1 and CDR2 from the germline V gene are SQVTM and ANQGSEA. This CDR3 contains 12 residues.

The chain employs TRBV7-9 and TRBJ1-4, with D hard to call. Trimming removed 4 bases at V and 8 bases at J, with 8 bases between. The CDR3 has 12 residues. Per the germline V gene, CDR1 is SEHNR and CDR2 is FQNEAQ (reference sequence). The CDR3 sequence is CASSSLEEKLFF. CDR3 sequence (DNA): TGTGCCAGCAGCTCCCTCGAGGAAAAACTGTTTTTT.

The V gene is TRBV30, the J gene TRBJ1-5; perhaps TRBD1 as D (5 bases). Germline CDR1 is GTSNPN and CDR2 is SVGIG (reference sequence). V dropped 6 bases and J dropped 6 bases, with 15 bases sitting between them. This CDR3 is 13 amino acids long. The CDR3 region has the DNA TGTGCCTGTAACGGGCAGGGCTTTCAGCCCCAGCATTTT. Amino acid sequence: CACNGQGFQPQHF.